The 29 T cell receptor beta chains listed next were all sequenced from one sample in a study of control samples from healthy donors and cancer patients. Sequencing was performed with immunoSEQ multiplex PCR; in TCRdb, only in-frame clones are kept and a portion is missing. The data contain 170,000 or so clones, approximately 92% of them seen just once; the ten biggest clones take up roughly 1.5%. Sequencing was carried out using blood. The receptors derive from a man younger than 35 in good health.

V usage is TRBV19 and J usage is TRBJ1-4, with 8 bases that match TRBD1. Germline values: CDR1 LNHDA, CDR2 SQIVND (reference sequence). V was clipped by 4 bases and J by 5 bases; unmatched bases: 6. The CDR3 consists of 15 residues. The CDR3 sequence is CASSTGQAVNEKLFF. In DNA, the CDR3 is TGTGCCAGTAGTACGGGACAGGCCGTGAATGAAAAACTGTTTTTT.

The rearrangement links TRBV2 to TRBJ2-2; 9 positions match TRBD2. This CDR3 comprises 15 residues. The germline V gene encodes CDR1 SNHLY and CDR2 FYNNEI. The V segment lost 8 bases and the J segment 0 bases; nucleotides outside the gene matches: 4. CDR3 protein: CASRAGGTNTGELFF. CDR3 in DNA: TGTGCCAGCCGAGCGGGGGGCACGAACACCGGGGAGCTGTTTTTT.

V gene TRBV4-2 combines with J gene TRBJ2-3; 8 bases are shared with TRBD2. This CDR3 has 15 amino acids. From germline, CDR1 is LGHNA and CDR2 YNFKEQ. Trimming at V came to 4 bases and at J to 1 base, leaving 4 bases not matched to a gene. DNA of the CDR3: TGTGCCAGCAGCCCACGGGGGGGCCGCACAGATACGCAGTATTTT. Translation gives CASSPRGGRTDTQYF.

The CDR3 protein is CASSVASSMGEQYF. The CDR3 DNA sequence: TGTGCCAGCAGTGTCGCGTCGTCAATGGGGGAGCAGTACTTC. The rearrangement links TRBV2 to TRBJ2-7; D uncertain. The CDR3 runs 14 residues. V lost 4 bases and J 7 bases, leaving 17 bases between the germline ends. Germline V gives CDR1 SNHLY, CDR2 FYNNEI.

The chain combines TRBV19 with TRBJ1-5; 7 bases map to TRBD1. V dropped 6 bases and J dropped 0; count of bases not matched to a gene: 5. Germline CDR1 is LNHDA and CDR2 is SQIVND (reference sequence). There are 15 residues in the CDR3. CDR3 loop: CASRPRDSSNQPQHF. CDR3 nucleotide sequence: TGTGCCAGTAGACCCAGGGACAGTAGCAATCAGCCCCAGCATTTT. Full variable domain (rest looked up from reference TRBV19 and TRBJ1-5): DGGITQSPKYLFRKEGQNVTLSCEQNLNHDAMYWYRQDPGQGLRLIYYSQIVNDFQKGDIAEGYSVSREKKESFPLTVTSAQKNPTAFYLCASRPRDSSNQPQHFGDGTRLSIL.

The rearrangement uses TRBV4-1 and TRBJ2-2; D is undetermined. This CDR3 has 12 residues. V gave up 4 bases and J gave up 3 bases, with 3 bases separating them. Germline V lookup: CDR1 MGHRA, CDR2 YSYEKL. The CDR3 coding sequence is TGCGCCAGCAGCCGATACACCGGGGAGCTGTTTTTT. Residues: CASSRYTGELFF.

The chain joins TRBV2 to TRBJ1-2; D is unresolved. Germline CDR1 and CDR2: SNHLY and FYNNEI. V dropped 7 bases and J dropped 8 bases, with 14 bases sitting between them. CDR3 length: 12 residues. The CDR3 spells CASTKSGGGYTF. CDR3 in DNA: TGTGCCAGCACCAAGTCCGGTGGCGGCTACACCTTC.

J is TRBJ1-6 and V is TRBV5-1; D unresolved. This CDR3 spans 16 amino acids. Germline lookup yields CDR1 SGHRS and CDR2 YFSETQ. V lost 4 bases to trimming and J lost 7 bases, with 18 bases between them. In DNA form, the CDR3 reads TGCGCCAGCAGCCCTCGCGCCGATACCCAAAATTCACCCCTCCACTTT. Protein: CASSPRADTQNSPLHF.

The chain is built from TRBV6-6 and TRBJ1-5; a possible D gene is TRBD1 (6 bases). The V end was cut by 4 bases, the J end by 0 bases, with 13 bases between. The CDR3 consists of 16 residues. CDR1 and CDR2 (germline): MNHNY, SVGAGI (reference sequence). CDR3 sequence: CASSLRGGGSNQPQHF. The CDR3 nucleotides read TGTGCCAGCAGTTTAAGGGGGGGCGGTAGCAATCAGCCCCAGCATTTT.

V is TRBV7-9 and J is TRBJ2-3; D is uncertain. CDR1 is SEHNR, CDR2 FQNEAQ, per germline (reference sequence). V lost 10 bases to trimming and J lost 2 bases, with 4 bases between them. This CDR3 has 10 amino acids. CDR3 sequence reads: CATITDTQYF. The CDR3 nucleotides read TGTGCCACCATCACAGATACGCAGTATTTT.

This clone was seen a single time. The J gene is TRBJ2-1, the V gene TRBV2, with D unresolved. The CDR3 is 14 amino acids. CDR1 is SNHLY, CDR2 FYNNEI, per germline. The V end was cut by 3 bases, the J end by 7 bases, with 13 bases between. DNA of the CDR3: TGTGCCAGCAGTGACCGCTCCCTTCGGAATGAGCAGTTCTTC. Protein product: CASSDRSLRNEQFF. Using reference TRBV2 and TRBJ2-1 for the parts outside the CDR3, the full variable domain is EPEVTQTPSHQVTQMGQEVILRCVPISNHLYFYWYRQILGQKVEFLVSFYNNEISEKSEIFDDQFSVERPDGSNFTLKIRSTKLEDSAMYFCASSDRSLRNEQFFGPGTRLTVL.

The chain employs TRBV11-3 and TRBJ2-5; TRBD2 matches 7 bases. In germline, CDR1 is SGHNT, CDR2 YENEEA. V was pared by 2 bases and J by 4 bases, with 7 bases of the junction left unmatched. This CDR3 is built from 15 residues. CDR3 protein: CASSLSGGGGETQYF. CDR3 DNA sequence: TGTGCCAGCAGCTTAAGTGGTGGGGGGGGAGAGACCCAGTACTTC. The full variable domain, with the rest looked up from reference TRBV11-3 and TRBJ2-5, is EAGVVQSPRYKIIEKKQPVAFWCNPISGHNTLYWYLQNLGQGPELLIRYENEEAVDDSQLPKDRFSAERLKGVDSTLKIQPAELGDSAVYLCASSLSGGGGETQYFGPGTRLLVL.

As to this clone: One junction end disagrees with the germline gene, perhaps due to a read error. The rearrangement joins TRBV3-1 (or the pseudogene TRBV3-2) to TRBJ1-6, with 7 positions matching TRBD1. This CDR3 contains 13 residues. CDR1 and CDR2 from the germline V gene are LGHDT and YNNKEL (reference sequence). CDR3 DNA: TGTGCCAGTAGCCGAGGGACAGCTTCACCCCTCCACTTT. It codes for CASSRGTASPLHF.

The V call is TRBV19, the J call TRBJ1-2; the D is unclear. CDR1 and CDR2 (germline): LNHDA, SQIVND (reference sequence). This CDR3 spans 13 amino acids. The ends were cut back, 5 bases at V and 4 bases at J, with 11 bases in the middle. The CDR3, as DNA: TGTGCCAGTAGTGAGGACCGACGCTATGGCTACACCTTC. Translated: CASSEDRRYGYTF.

The chain combines TRBV5-4 with TRBJ2-3; 7 bases match TRBD1. In germline, CDR1 is SGHNT, CDR2 YYREEE (reference sequence). Trimming cost V 5 bases and J 3 bases; bases outside gene matches: 6. The CDR3 has 14 residues. Here the CDR3 reads CASSSGTETDTQYF. The CDR3 bases are TGTGCCAGCAGTTCCGGGACAGAGACAGATACGCAGTATTTT. Drawing the rest from reference TRBV5-4 and TRBJ2-3, the complete variable domain is ETGVTQSPTHLIKTRGQQVTLRCSSQSGHNTVSWYQQALGQGPQFIFQYYREEENGRGNFPPRFSGLQFPNYSSELNVNALELDDSALYLCASSSGTETDTQYFGPGTRLTVL.

This sequence joins TRBV10-3 and TRBJ2-6; TRBD2 matches at 7 bases. In germline, CDR1 is ENHRY, CDR2 SYGVKD. The CDR3 sequence is 12 residues long. Trimming took 11 bases from V and 4 from J; bases not matched to a gene: 2. CDR3 sequence: CASGGGANVLTF. CDR3 sequence (DNA): TGTGCCTCGGGGGGAGGGGCCAACGTCCTGACTTTC.

The chain is built from TRBV25-1 and TRBJ1-1; D gene uncertain. Trimming shortened V by 3 bases and J by 11 bases, and 13 bases separated the two germline ends. This CDR3 is 12 amino acids long. Looked up from germline, CDR1 is MGHDK and CDR2 is SYGVNS. The CDR3 nucleotides read TGTGCCAGCAGTGACGGGAGCGTCGGGGCTTTCTTT. This gives the protein CASSDGSVGAFF.

This clone was detected only once. The chain is built from TRBV5-8 and TRBJ1-5, with 8 bases aligning to TRBD1. Germline-derived CDR1 and CDR2 are SGHTS and YDEGEE. The CDR3 extends over 15 amino acids. Germline trimming cut 4 bases from V and 4 bases from J; bases unmatched to any gene: 7. The DNA of the CDR3 is TGTGCCAGCAGCGGAGGACAGGGATCGAATCAGCCCCAGCATTTT. Translating it yields CASSGGQGSNQPQHF.

This chain uses TRBV29-1 with TRBJ2-1, with TRBD2 matching 12 bases. Germline CDR1 reads SQVTM; CDR2 reads ANQGSEA. There are 12 residues in the CDR3. Trimming at V came to 8 bases and at J to 6 bases, leaving 2 bases not matched to a gene. The CDR3 region has the DNA TGCAGCCTGGGACTAGCGGGCAATGAGCAGTTCTTC. This codes for CSLGLAGNEQFF.

The chain is built from TRBV10-2 and TRBJ1-6; D ambiguous. This CDR3 comprises 16 residues. In germline, CDR1 is WSHSY, CDR2 SAAADI. Deletions cut 4 bases from V and 9 bases from J, with 19 bases between. The CDR3, as DNA: TGCGCCAGCAGTGCCGGACCTTCTTGGTTGACTTCACCCCTCCACTTT. This encodes CASSAGPSWLTSPLHF.

This rearrangement joins TRBV3-1 (or the pseudogene TRBV3-2) to TRBJ2-2, with 9 bases matching TRBD2. The CDR3 covers 17 residues. CDR1 and CDR2 from the germline V gene are LGHDT and YNNKEL (reference sequence). The V gene end was trimmed by 1 base and the J gene end by 0 bases; junction bases not matched to a gene: 3. Here the CDR3 DNA reads TGTGCCAGCAGCCAAGCGGGACTAGCTGCGAACACCGGGGAGCTGTTTTTT. As protein: CASSQAGLAANTGELFF.

The genes are TRBV24-1 and TRBJ1-2; 8 positions match TRBD1. CDR1 and CDR2 (germline): KGHDR, SFDVKD. This CDR3 is 14 amino acids long. With 6 bases clipped from V and 8 bases from J, the junction kept 10 bases outside the gene matches. CDR3 sequence reads: CATSRTGSREGYTF. In nucleotides, the CDR3 is TGTGCCACCAGTCGGACAGGGAGTAGGGAGGGCTACACCTTC.

The chain joins TRBV2 to TRBJ1-6, with D possibly TRBD1 on 5 matching bases. Germline assignment: CDR1 SNHLY and CDR2 FYNNEI. V gave up 6 bases and J gave up 10 bases, with 13 bases separating them. CDR3 length equals 13 residues. CDR3 nucleotides: TGTGCCAGCAGGGTTCGGGGGTTGTCACCCCTCCACTTT. This gives the protein CASRVRGLSPLHF.

V gene TRBV3-1 (or the pseudogene TRBV3-2) combines with J gene TRBJ1-6; 9 nucleotides match TRBD1. This CDR3 region has 18 residues. CDR1 is LGHDT and CDR2 is YNNKEL in the germline V gene (reference sequence). Trimming cost V 1 base and J 10 bases; bases outside gene matches: 14. The CDR3 DNA follows: TGTGCCAGCAGCCAAGGAACTCTACAGGGGGCTTTTAAGTCACCCCTCCACTTT. Its translation is CASSQGTLQGAFKSPLHF.

This clone appeared once. This rearrangement joins TRBV6-5 to TRBJ2-5, with 10 bases lining up with TRBD2. In germline, CDR1 is MNHEY, CDR2 SVGAGI. Unmatched junction bases numbered 1, after V lost 0 bases and J lost 0 bases. This CDR3 region has 16 residues. The CDR3 loop reads CASSYSTSGYQETQYF. In nucleotides, the CDR3 is TGTGCCAGCAGTTACTCGACTAGCGGGTACCAAGAGACCCAGTACTTC.

The V and J genes are TRBV24-1 and TRBJ2-3; weak D call: TRBD1 (5 bases). Germline lookup yields CDR1 KGHDR and CDR2 SFDVKD. This CDR3 is built from 15 residues. Trimming removed 4 bases from V and 8 bases from J, with 18 bases in between. The CDR3 region has the DNA TGTGCCACCAGTGACCCACAGGACGGCCCGGGTACGCAGTATTTT. This sequence encodes CATSDPQDGPGTQYF.

This sequence joins TRBV19 and TRBJ1-2, with D unresolved. Germline-derived CDR1 and CDR2 are LNHDA and SQIVND (reference sequence). Deletions cut 11 bases from V and 3 bases from J, with 16 bases between. There are 13 residues in the CDR3. CDR3 in DNA: TGTGCCCCCCCCTCGGCAGACGACTATGGCTACACCTTC. Its protein product is CAPPSADDYGYTF.

The V call is TRBV5-1, the J call TRBJ1-6, with unresolved D. The V end lost 1 base, the J end lost 7 bases, and 15 bases lay between the germline ends. There are 16 residues in the CDR3. Germline CDR1 SGHRS, CDR2 YFSETQ. The CDR3 sequence: CASSLPIVKNNSPLHF. CDR3 bases: TGCGCCAGCAGCTTGCCCATAGTAAAAAACAATTCACCCCTCCACTTT.

V gene TRBV9 combines with J gene TRBJ2-3; TRBD2 is a possible D gene (6 bases). The ends were cut back, 6 bases at V and 1 base at J, with 15 bases in the middle. The CDR3 contains 15 residues. Germline V lookup: CDR1 SGDLS, CDR2 YYNGEE. CDR3 nucleotides: TGTGCCAGCACCGAGCGAGAGCGGGGCACAGATACGCAGTATTTT. This gives the protein CASTERERGTDTQYF.